This is a list of T cell receptor beta chains from one sample in a study of T cells in Graves' hyperthyroidism and ophthalmopathy. TCRdb analysed the multiplex PCR reads with MiXCR anew, one entry per CDR3 protein. The data contain 500,000 to 800,000 distinct CDR3 sequences, 45% of them singletons. Sequencing was performed on peripheral blood or thyroid tissue (not recorded which). These receptors were collected from an adult man with Graves' disease, either hyperthyroidism or ophthalmopathy (not recorded which). Each CDR3 is given with its conserved first and last residue. D genes are given only for firm matches. The size field is filled for only some rows; it gives once, few, many or a size class.

clone size,D gene,V gene,J gene,CDR3 protein,CDR3 DNA
many,TRBD1,TRBV6-1,TRBJ2-7,CASSDGQAYEQYF,TGTGCCAGCAGCGACGGACAGGCCTACGAGCAGTACTTC
.,TRBD1,TRBV15,TRBJ1-1,CATSSRPGTGMNTEAFF,TGTGCCACCAGCAGCAGACCCGGGACAGGGATGAACACTGAAGCTTTCTTT
.,.,TRBV7-9,TRBJ1-4,CASSQDHATNEKLFF,TGTGCCAGCAGCCAAGATCACGCAACTAATGAAAAACTGTTTTTT
.,.,TRBV2,TRBJ1-2,CASSYPPEKRNYGYTF,TGTGCCAGCAGTTACCCCCCAGAAAAACGTAACTATGGCTACACCTTC
many,.,TRBV29-1,TRBJ1-1,CSVAPGGWTEAFF,TGCAGCGTTGCCCCTGGGGGTTGGACTGAAGCTTTCTTT
.,.,TRBV24-1,TRBJ2-5,CATSDSRRDQPQYF,TGTGCCACCAGTGATTCCCGCAGGGACCAGCCCCAGTACTTC
few,TRBD1,TRBV12-3/TRBV12-4,TRBJ1-1,CASRSGGQETEAFF,TGTGCCAGCAGAAGCGGGGGACAGGAGACTGAAGCTTTCTTT
once,.,TRBV5-1,TRBJ1-1,CASSRKERLNTEAFF,TGCGCCAGCAGTCGCAAGGAACGGCTGAACACTGAAGCTTTCTTT
.,.,TRBV9,TRBJ1-6,CASSAETGGTSPLHF,TGTGCCAGCAGCGCCGAGACAGGAGGGACTTCACCCCTCCACTTT
many,TRBD1,TRBV15,TRBJ1-2,CATSGRQGARYGYTF,TGTGCCACCAGCGGTAGACAGGGGGCTCGCTATGGCTACACCTTC
.,.,TRBV7-8,TRBJ2-7,CASSLMKGDEQYF,TGTGCCAGCAGCTTAATGAAAGGGGACGAGCAGTACTTC
few,.,TRBV7-2,TRBJ2-6,CASSPEGPGSTIGANVLTF,TGTGCCAGCAGCCCGGAGGGACCAGGGTCCACGATTGGGGCCAACGTCCTGACTTTC
few,.,TRBV6-1,TRBJ2-5,CASCLDSLETQYF,TGTGCCAGCTGCCTGGACTCTCTGGAGACCCAGTACTTC
many,.,TRBV24-1,TRBJ2-7,CATSSSSDEQYF,TGTGCCACCAGCAGTTCCTCTGACGAGCAGTACTTC
few,TRBD2,TRBV19,TRBJ2-2,CASSHGTSGSYTGELFF,TGTGCCAGTAGCCACGGGACTAGCGGGTCGTACACCGGGGAGCTGTTTTTT
many,.,TRBV2,TRBJ1-4,CASSVGEKLFF,TGTGCCAGCAGCGTGGGGGAAAAACTGTTTTTT
.,.,TRBV7-8,TRBJ1-6,CASTLTDYNSPLHF,TGTGCCAGCACCCTGACAGACTATAATTCACCCCTCCACTTT
many,.,TRBV2,TRBJ1-5,CASSEYRGQNNQPQHF,TGTGCCAGCAGTGAATATCGAGGACAGAACAATCAGCCCCAGCATTTT
few,.,TRBV2,TRBJ1-5,CASSQGFGNQPQHF,TGTGCCAGCAGCCAGGGGTTCGGCAATCAGCCCCAGCATTTT
many,.,TRBV2,TRBJ1-1,CASSEGGGAFF,TGTGCCAGCAGCGAGGGCGGAGGGGCTTTCTTT
.,.,TRBV12-3/TRBV12-4,TRBJ1-6,CASSLYSGNSPLHF,TGTGCCAGCAGTTTATACAGCGGCAATTCACCCCTCCACTTT
once,.,TRBV5-4,TRBJ1-3,CASSSAQGWPGNTIYF,TGTGCCAGCAGCTCCGCCCAGGGTTGGCCTGGAAACACCATATATTTT
many,.,TRBV29-1,TRBJ2-5,CSVSRERYQETQYF,TGCAGCGTCTCACGGGAGAGGTACCAAGAGACCCAGTACTTC
many,.,TRBV29-1,TRBJ1-2,CSVEVIVARGIGYTF,TGCAGCGTTGAAGTCATCGTGGCCAGGGGAATTGGCTACACCTTC
many,.,TRBV7-9,TRBJ1-5,CASSFGSSNQPQHF,TGTGCCAGCAGCTTTGGCAGTAGCAATCAGCCCCAGCATTTT
.,.,TRBV15,TRBJ1-4,CATSSEIVGLSEKLFF,TGTGCCACCAGCAGTGAAATTGTCGGGTTATCGGAAAAACTGTTTTTT
.,TRBD1,TRBV15,TRBJ2-5,CATSSQGTGRETQYF,TGTGCCACCAGCAGCCAAGGGACAGGCCGAGAGACCCAGTACTTC
.,.,TRBV2,TRBJ1-2,CASSYSGGGSYGYTF,TGTGCCAGCAGTTACTCGGGGGGGGGGAGCTATGGCTACACCTTC
many,.,TRBV10-3,TRBJ1-2,CAINPDSNYGYTF,TGTGCCATCAACCCCGACAGTAACTATGGCTACACCTTC
.,TRBD2,TRBV14,TRBJ2-5,CASSPTSGRLGTQYF,TGTGCCAGCAGCCCCACTAGCGGGAGGCTCGGAACCCAGTACTTC
.,.,TRBV3-1,TRBJ1-2,CASSQDRRAGMTSGYTF,TGTGCCAGCAGCCAAGACCGTCGGGCGGGGATGACCTCCGGCTACACCTTC
.,.,TRBV7-9,TRBJ1-6,CASSPLKSHNSPLHF,TGTGCCAGCAGCCCCCTTAAGAGCCATAATTCACCCCTCCACTTT
many,.,TRBV2,TRBJ2-5,CASSEEGLLYQETQYF,TGTGCCAGCAGTGAAGAGGGGCTCCTGTACCAAGAGACCCAGTACTTC
many,TRBD1,TRBV20-1,TRBJ1-1,CSAKDRVNTEAFF,TGCAGTGCTAAGGACAGGGTGAACACTGAAGCTTTCTTT
few,.,TRBV7-9,TRBJ1-6,CASSPTLYNSPLHF,TGTGCCAGCAGCCCGACACTCTATAATTCACCCCTCCACTTT
many,.,TRBV15,TRBJ1-4,CATSRGGGNSATNEKLFF,TGTGCCACCAGCAGAGGGGGAGGCAACTCTGCAACTAATGAAAAACTGTTTTTT